The T cell receptor (beta chain) described here comes from a study of Ad26.COV2.S vaccination and SARS-CoV-2 variants. The CDR3 contains 15 residues. From germline, CDR1 is SGDLS and CDR2 YYNGEE. Trimming cost V 7 bases and J 7 bases, with 18 bases left between them. Assay: immunoSEQ multiplex PCR; the TCRdb copy retains only in-frame clones and omits some. The sample has some 320,000 clones, roughly 80% seen once. Treatment indicated: approximately 18 received Ad26.COV2.S at low or high dose, single or two shots; about five received placebo; per-sample allocation not given. Each sample was drawn 63 days after the first injection (of vaccine or placebo).

The chain has TRBV9 and TRBJ1-6; D is possibly TRBD1 (5 bases). Specimen: peripheral blood, collected in a trial of Ad26.COV2.S vaccine versus placebo. This TCR derives from a person between 18 and 65 years old who received the Ad26.COV2.S COVID-19 vaccine or a placebo. As DNA, the CDR3 is TGTGCCAGCTCCGAGGGAGGGGTCGGCAATTCACCCCTCCACTTT. Residues: CASSEGGVGNSPLHF.